Below are 5 T cell receptor beta chains sequenced from a single sample in a study of CD8 T cells in Susac syndrome. After extraction with the RNeasy kit, roughly 0.45 to 1 ug of the RNA was reverse transcribed using random hexamers. TCRdb redid the calling of the immunoSEQ multiplex PCR reads with MiXCR, one entry per CDR3 protein. The table records some 200,000 distinct CDR3 sequences, 80% to 95% of them present only once. Sequencing was performed on CD8+ T cells from PBMCs. These receptors were obtained from a human donor with multiple sclerosis.

This clonotype was recorded once. V usage is TRBV12-3 or TRBV12-4 and J usage is TRBJ2-5; 10 bases map to TRBD2. With 3 bases clipped from V and 3 bases from J, the junction kept 10 bases outside the gene matches. The CDR3 contains 17 residues. The CDR3 protein is CASSFRPSGSQKETQYF. CDR3 nucleotide sequence: TGTGCCAGCAGTTTTCGGCCTAGCGGGAGTCAGAAAGAGACCCAGTACTTC.

The chain uses TRBV5-7 and TRBJ2-1; 8 bases are a match to TRBD1. TRBV5-7 is assigned to the ORF class and has an uncertain function. The ends lost 4 bases at V and 5 bases at J; junction bases unmatched: 14. CDR3 length: 17 residues. The CDR3 DNA follows: TGTGCCAGCAGCCGACCAAGTCAGGGGGCGCCCCACAATGAGCAGTTCTTC. Residues: CASSRPSQGAPHNEQFF.

The rearrangement uses TRBV7-8 and TRBJ2-5; the D is unclear. Trimming took 5 bases from V and 3 from J, leaving 13 bases between them. The CDR3 is 14 amino acids. Germline V gene sequence: CDR1 SGHVS, CDR2 FQNEAQ. The CDR3 is CASSARLNEETQYF. In DNA, the CDR3 is TGTGCCAGCAGCGCCCGCCTCAACGAAGAGACCCAGTACTTC.

The chain carries TRBV13 and TRBJ2-4; tentatively, D is TRBD2 (6 bases). The CDR3 loop spans 16 amino acids. Trimming cost V 5 bases and J 6 bases, with 20 bases left between them. Germline V CDR1 and CDR2: PRHDT, FYEKMQ (reference sequence). The CDR3 region has the DNA TGTGCCAGCAGCCCTGCTACCGGGACTGGGTCAAACATTCAGTACTTC. This encodes CASSPATGTGSNIQYF.

The chain has TRBV13 and TRBJ2-3; D not resolved. Per germline, CDR1 PRHDT and CDR2 FYEKMQ (reference sequence). V lost 5 bases and J lost 5, with 8 bases in between. This CDR3 has 12 residues. The CDR3 protein is CASSPGRDTQYF. The CDR3 DNA reads TGTGCCAGCAGCCCTGGACGAGATACGCAGTATTTT.